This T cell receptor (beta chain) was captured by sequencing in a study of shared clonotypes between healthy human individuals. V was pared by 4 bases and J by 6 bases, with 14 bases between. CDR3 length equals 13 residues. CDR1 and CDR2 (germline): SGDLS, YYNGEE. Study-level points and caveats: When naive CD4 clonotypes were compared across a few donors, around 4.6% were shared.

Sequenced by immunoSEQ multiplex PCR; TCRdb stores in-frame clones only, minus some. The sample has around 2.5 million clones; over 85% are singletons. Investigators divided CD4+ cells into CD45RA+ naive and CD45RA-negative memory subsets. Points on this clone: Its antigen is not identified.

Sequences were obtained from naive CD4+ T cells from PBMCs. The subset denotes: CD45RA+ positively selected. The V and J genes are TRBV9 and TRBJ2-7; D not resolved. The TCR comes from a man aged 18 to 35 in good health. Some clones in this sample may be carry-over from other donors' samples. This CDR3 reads CASSPEVVGEQYF. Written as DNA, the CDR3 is TGTGCCAGCAGCCCCGAGGTAGTTGGCGAGCAGTACTTC.